This TCR beta chain was identified in a study of blood T cells in healthy people across ages. V was shortened by 1 base and J by 4 bases, with 10 bases between the two germline ends. The CDR3 contains 14 residues. Germline lookup yields CDR1 MGHRA and CDR2 YSYEKL. Together with a sample-barcoded 5' primer, a J-beta primer mix was included in a second PCR lasting about 7 to 12 cycles. TCRdb re-analysed the 5' RACE reads in MiXCR, keeping a single row per CDR3 protein. The repertoire consists of some 1.8 million distinct CDR3 sequences, with about 39% occurring once and the leading ten covering more than 20%. Total RNA was extracted at no less than 6 micrograms per sample. Study outcomes and limitations: Measured against age, TCR beta diversity per million T cells decreased in a roughly linear manner.

As concerns this clonotype: Its antigen is unknown.

The chain uses TRBV4-1 and TRBJ1-1; the D gene is possibly TRBD1 (5 bases). The TCR sequence derives from a human donor in good health. Sequenced: blood. The CDR3 loop reads CASSQAGLGTEAFF. In DNA, the CDR3 is TGCGCCAGCAGCCAAGCAGGGTTGGGCACTGAAGCTTTCTTT.